This T cell receptor beta chain was sequenced during a study of shared clonotypes between healthy human individuals. Notes on this clone: The antigen is unknown.

Study-wide findings and caveats: Few donors restricted represented genetic and exposure-history diversity. Some naive CD4 clonotypes, about 5.5%, turned up in common across several donors.

This CDR3 region has 15 residues. The germline gives CDR1 MNHEY, CDR2 SMNVEV (reference sequence). The V gene lost 5 bases and the J gene lost 4 bases, with 17 bases spanning the gap. Measured with immunoSEQ multiplex PCR; TCRdb has only the in-frame clones, and not every one. The sample has about 550,000 clones, about 95% seen once; the top ten hold around 0.097%. Naive-designated CD8 cells lacked CD45RO, were positively enriched for CCR7, and omitted terminally differentiated effector memory CD45RA+ cells. The chain carries TRBV27 and TRBJ1-1; D possibly corresponds to TRBD1 (6 bases). This sequence was found in a woman in her twenties or thirties in good health. Sequencing used naive CD8+ T cells sorted from blood. The CDR3 protein is CASSLGGGGGTEAFF. CDR3 nucleotides: TGTGCCAGCAGTCTGGGGGGGGGCGGTGGCACTGAAGCTTTCTTT.